The subject of this entry is one T cell receptor beta chain. The data were taken from a study of blood T cell repertoires in COVID-19. In the study overall: Acute-phase and convalescent COVID-19 samples originated in the United States, Italy and Spain.

This CDR3 contains 15 residues. Germline CDR1 reads PRHDT; CDR2 reads FYEKMQ (reference sequence). V was clipped by 4 bases and J by 6 bases; unmatched bases: 4. Per the authors' pipeline: From reference gene primer amplification, estimates of nucleated cell counts were derived. The table came from immunoSEQ multiplex PCR; TCRdb's copy has only in-frame clones and leaves some out. That table supplies the V and J calls and clone size; D and trimming were determined from the DNA. The sample holds more than 95,000 clones; roughly 87% are singletons and the top ten take roughly 15%. The specimen sequenced was peripheral blood. The clonotype comes from an elderly woman in a cohort sampled during active COVID-19. The chain has TRBV13 and TRBJ1-5, with 12 bases identical to TRBD1. The chain's CDR3 is CASSWGQGAGQPQHF. The CDR3, as DNA: TGTGCCAGCAGCTGGGGACAGGGGGCTGGTCAGCCCCAGCATTTT.